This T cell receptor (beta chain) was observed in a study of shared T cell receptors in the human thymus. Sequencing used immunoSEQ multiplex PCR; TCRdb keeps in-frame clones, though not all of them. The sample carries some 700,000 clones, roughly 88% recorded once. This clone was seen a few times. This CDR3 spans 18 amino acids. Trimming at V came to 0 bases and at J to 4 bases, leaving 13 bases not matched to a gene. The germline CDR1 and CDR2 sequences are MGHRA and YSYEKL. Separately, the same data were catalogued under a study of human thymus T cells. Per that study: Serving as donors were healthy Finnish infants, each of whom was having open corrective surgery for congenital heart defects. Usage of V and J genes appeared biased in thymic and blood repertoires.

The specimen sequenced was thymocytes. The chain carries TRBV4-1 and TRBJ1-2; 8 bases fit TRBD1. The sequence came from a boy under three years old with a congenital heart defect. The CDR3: CASSQEERLGQGAYGYTF. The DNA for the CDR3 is TGCGCCAGCAGCCAAGAGGAACGTCTCGGACAGGGAGCCTATGGCTACACCTTC.